This T cell receptor (beta chain) was recorded in a study of T cell repertoires in ileal Crohn's disease. TCRdb keeps only in-frame clones here, not all; method: immunoSEQ multiplex PCR. Here the sample spans roughly 3,900 clones, about 73% being singletons. Time point noted: neoterminal ileum biopsy at postoperative endoscopy, about 6 months after surgery. This CDR3 spans 13 amino acids. Germline assignment: CDR1 SGHAT and CDR2 FQNNGV. V shed 5 bases, J shed 3 bases, and the junction held 3 bases outside the gene matches. V and J are TRBV11-2 and TRBJ1-2; 7 nucleotides line up with TRBD1. This clonotype was obtained from an adult with Crohn's disease. The sequenced sample consisted of ileal tissue. The CDR3 bases are TGTGCCAGCAGCGTTGACAGGGACTATGGCTACACCTTC. Residues: CASSVDRDYGYTF.